Listed below are T cell receptor beta chains from one sample, sequenced in a study of T cell repertoires in cytomegalovirus infection. No antigen has been identified for these receptors. TCRdb used MiXCR to reprocess the reads, holding one entry per CDR3 protein. The sample yields tens of thousands of distinct CDR3 sequences, around 20% seen once. Sequences were derived from CD8+ T cells from cultured PBMCs, sampled from culture after CMV antigen stimulation. These TCRs come from a human donor in good health (CMV status not recorded). Some clones in this sample may be carry-over from other donors' samples. The CDR3 runs from the conserved cysteine through the conserved F or W. The D gene is left open where the match is weak. Only part of the rows carry a size: once, few, many, or a class if the clone is expanded.

D	J	V	length	size	DNA	CDR3
NA	TRBJ1-5	TRBV28	15	NA	TGTGCCAGCACCATTAGGTACAATTCAAATCAGCCCCAGCATTTT	CASTIRYNSNQPQHF
TRBD2	TRBJ2-1	TRBV12-3/TRBV12-4	14	NA	TGTGCCAGCAACCGAGCGGGGGGGGGTGATGAGCAGTTCTTC	CASNRAGGGDEQFF
NA	TRBJ1-1	TRBV10-3	13	NA	TGTGCCATCACCCCGACAGATTTCACTGAAGCTTTCTTT	CAITPTDFTEAFF
TRBD1	TRBJ1-1	TRBV6-2/TRBV6-3	16	few	TGTGCCAGCAGTTACAGGGACAGGAGAGATCACACTGAAGCTTTCTTT	CASSYRDRRDHTEAFF
TRBD1	TRBJ2-5	TRBV12-3/TRBV12-4	16	NA	TGTGCCAGCAGTACCTTCAACAGGGGGAACCAAGAGACCCAGTACTTC	CASSTFNRGNQETQYF
TRBD1	TRBJ2-7	TRBV7-2	15	many	TGTGCCAGCAGCTCGACAGGGGGCGCCGGCTACGAGCAGTACTTC	CASSSTGGAGYEQYF
NA	TRBJ1-5	TRBV7-2	16	many	TGTGCCAGCAGCTTAGGAGGGGAGAGGAGCAATCAGCCCCAGCATTTT	CASSLGGERSNQPQHF
TRBD1	TRBJ2-5	TRBV7-2	15	NA	TGTGCCAGCAGCTTCACACAGGGGGCTGAGGAGACCCAGTACTTC	CASSFTQGAEETQYF
NA	TRBJ1-5	TRBV6-8	12	few	TGTGCCAGCGATTGGGGCAATCAGCCCCAGCATTTT	CASDWGNQPQHF
NA	TRBJ1-1	TRBV6-4	13	few	TGTGCCAGCAGTGTAGGGATGAACACTGAAGCTTTCTTT	CASSVGMNTEAFF
TRBD1	TRBJ2-7	TRBV11-2	17	NA	TGTGCCAGCAGCTTCGATTTAACAGGGGGCGCTTCCTACGAGCAGTACTTC	CASSFDLTGGASYEQYF
NA	TRBJ2-3	TRBV7-8	14	NA	TGTGCCAGCAGCTTACTCCACGAGGCAGATACGCAGTATTTT	CASSLLHEADTQYF
NA	TRBJ2-1	TRBV28	13	NA	TGTGCCAGCAGTCCTCTAGAAAACAATGAGCAGTTCTTC	CASSPLENNEQFF
TRBD1	TRBJ1-1	TRBV12-3/TRBV12-4	12	few	TGTGCCAGCAGCGGGGACAGCCCCGAAGCTTTCTTT	CASSGDSPEAFF
NA	TRBJ1-1	TRBV27	14	NA	TGTGCCAGCAGTTGGAGGGTAAGGGACACTGAAGCTTTCTTT	CASSWRVRDTEAFF
NA	TRBJ2-1	TRBV27	15	few	TGTGCCAGCAGTTTATATCTTGAAAGGGACAATGAGCAGTTCTTC	CASSLYLERDNEQFF
TRBD1	TRBJ1-1	TRBV29-1	13	NA	TGCAGCGTTGACAACGACAGGGGGACTGAAGCTTTCTTT	CSVDNDRGTEAFF
NA	TRBJ1-2	TRBV7-2	14	few	TGTGCCAGCAGCTCCCCCCGCGAGGTTGGTGGCTACACCTTC	CASSSPREVGGYTF
NA	TRBJ1-3	TRBV11-2	15	many	TGTGCCAGCAGCTTAGGCAGGGCAAACGGAAACACCATATATTTT	CASSLGRANGNTIYF
NA	TRBJ2-6	TRBV7-9	15	few	TGTGCCAGCAGCTTCTCGGGTTCGGGGGCCAACGTCCTGACTTTC	CASSFSGSGANVLTF
TRBD2	TRBJ2-7	TRBV7-2	15	few	TGTGCCAGCAGCTATTTAGCGGGGGGGCTGGGCGAGCAGTACTTC	CASSYLAGGLGEQYF
TRBD1	TRBJ1-4	TRBV10-3	16	NA	TGTGCCATCAGTGAGGGGACAGGCCCCAACCACGCAAAACTGTTTTTT	CAISEGTGPNHAKLFF
NA	TRBJ1-1	TRBV27	15	few	TGTGCCAGCAGTCTCCAAACGGGTCAGAACACTGAAGCTTTCTTT	CASSLQTGQNTEAFF
NA	TRBJ1-1	TRBV12-3/TRBV12-4	12	NA	TGTGCCAGCGATCAAGGGAACACTGAAGCTTTCTTT	CASDQGNTEAFF
NA	TRBJ2-7	TRBV27	13	NA	TGTGCCAGCAGTTTAAGTGGAAGGGGTGAGCAGTACTTC	CASSLSGRGEQYF
NA	TRBJ1-2	TRBV12-3/TRBV12-4	12	few	TGTGCCAGCAGTTTACCAGGGAGGGGCTACACCTTC	CASSLPGRGYTF
TRBD2	TRBJ2-5	TRBV7-2	17	NA	TGTGCCAGCAGCCCCCCTAGCGGGCGCACCAACCAAGAGACCCAGTACTTC	CASSPPSGRTNQETQYF
NA	TRBJ2-1	TRBV7-9	16	few	TGTGCCAGCACCCCTCCGGCGGGACAAGCCCGGAATGAGCAGTTCTTC	CASTPPAGQARNEQFF
NA	TRBJ1-2	TRBV6-5	16	NA	TGTGCCAGCAGTTACCTGGCAGGGCTATTTAACTATGGCTACACCTTC	CASSYLAGLFNYGYTF
TRBD1	TRBJ1-1	TRBV19	15	few	TGTGCCAGTAGTACCCGGACAGGGGGAGGCACTGAAGCTTTCTTT	CASSTRTGGGTEAFF
NA	TRBJ1-1	TRBV19	12	few	TGTGCCAGTAGTATAACAGGCACTGAAGCTTTCTTT	CASSITGTEAFF
TRBD2	TRBJ2-7	TRBV7-2	16	NA	TGTGCCAGCAGCTTAGAGGTAGCGGGAGGTTCCTACGAGCAGTACTTC	CASSLEVAGGSYEQYF
TRBD1	TRBJ1-1	TRBV12-3/TRBV12-4	14	many	TGTGCCAGCAGTTTAGGCAGGGGGTACACTGAAGCTTTCTTT	CASSLGRGYTEAFF
NA	TRBJ2-7	TRBV7-2	12	NA	TGTGCCAGCAGTTTTACGGACTACGAGCAGTACTTC	CASSFTDYEQYF
TRBD1	TRBJ1-5	TRBV27	14	NA	TGTGCCAGCAGTATGGGACAGGGTGGACAGCCCCAGCATTTT	CASSMGQGGQPQHF
NA	TRBJ1-1	TRBV7-9	12	NA	TGTGCCAGCAGCTTAGGAGGTAGCCAAGCTTTCTTT	CASSLGGSQAFF
NA	TRBJ1-1	TRBV4-3	17	NA	TGCGCCAGCAGCCAAGATTACCCGCCAGAGGTGAACACTGAAGCTTTCTTT	CASSQDYPPEVNTEAFF
NA	TRBJ1-1	TRBV7-8	16	few	TGTGCCAGCAGCTTCGACAATTACAGGGAGAACACTGAAGCTTTCTTT	CASSFDNYRENTEAFF
NA	TRBJ1-6	TRBV6-5	14	many	TGTGCCAGCAGTTCTCGGCGGTATAATTCACCCCTCCACTTT	CASSSRRYNSPLHF
TRBD2	TRBJ2-3	TRBV2	18	NA	TGTGCCAGCAGTGAAGATGGGACTAGCATTTCTAGCACAGATACGCAGTATTTT	CASSEDGTSISSTDTQYF
NA	TRBJ1-1	TRBV11-2	12	few	TGTGCCAGCAGCTTAGAAGCAGTTGAAGCTTTCTTT	CASSLEAVEAFF
NA	TRBJ1-5	TRBV7-9	14	few	TGTGCCAGCAGCTTAGGTAGATCGTCAGGGACCCAGCATTTT	CASSLGRSSGTQHF
NA	TRBJ2-3	TRBV7-8	14	few	TGTGCCAGCAGTTCAGCGGAAGCCACAGATACGCAGTATTTT	CASSSAEATDTQYF
NA	TRBJ1-1	TRBV7-6	18	few	TGTGCCAGCAGCTTTGGAAACAAAGGGGTCTTCGAAGACACTGAAGCTTTCTTT	CASSFGNKGVFEDTEAFF
TRBD1	TRBJ2-3	TRBV6-4	15	once	TGTGCCAGCAGTGAAGGACAGGGGGCATCAGATACGCAGTATTTT	CASSEGQGASDTQYF
NA	TRBJ2-1	TRBV7-2	16	NA	TGTGCCAGCAGCGAACATACAGGGTCGGGGTACGATGAGCAGTTCTTC	CASSEHTGSGYDEQFF
NA	TRBJ2-6	TRBV7-8	15	NA	TGTGCCAGCAGCATGGACGGCTCTGGGGCCAACGTCCTGACTTTC	CASSMDGSGANVLTF
TRBD1	TRBJ1-4	TRBV7-4	16	NA	TGTGCCAGCAGCTCAAGCCGGGACAGTCATAATGAAAAACTGTTTTTT	CASSSSRDSHNEKLFF
NA	TRBJ2-3	TRBV6-2/TRBV6-3	12	few	TGTGCCAGTTTCAGCGGCACAGATACGCAGTATTTT	CASFSGTDTQYF
TRBD1	TRBJ2-1	TRBV10-1	15	few	TGCGCCAGCAGTGCCGGGACAGGGGACTACAATGAGCAGTTCTTC	CASSAGTGDYNEQFF
NA	TRBJ2-7	TRBV25-1	13	NA	TGTGCCAGCAGTACAGGCCGAGGCTACGAGCAGTACTTC	CASSTGRGYEQYF
TRBD2	TRBJ2-3	TRBV7-2	21	few	TGTGCCAGCAGCTGGCCGGGGAAATCGAGGGGGGCTAGCGGGCACTTGAATACGCAGTATTTT	CASSWPGKSRGASGHLNTQYF
NA	TRBJ2-1	TRBV6-6	15	few	TGTGCCAGCAGTAACATAAGGTGGTCCTACAATGAGCAGTTCTTC	CASSNIRWSYNEQFF
NA	TRBJ2-1	TRBV7-7	15	few	TGTGCCAGCAGCTTAACCCTCTTACGGGCCAATGAGCAGTTCTTC	CASSLTLLRANEQFF
TRBD1	TRBJ1-2	TRBV7-8	15	NA	TGTGCCAGCAGCCCCCTCCGACAGGGGATATATGGCTACACCTTC	CASSPLRQGIYGYTF